The 24 T cell receptor beta chains in this list originate from one sample, sequenced in a study of Ad26.COV2.S vaccination and SARS-CoV-2 variants. As for treatment: 15 to 20 received Ad26.COV2.S at low or high dose, single or two shots; about five received placebo; per-sample allocation not given. Specimen acquisition occurred on day 63 following the initial vaccine or placebo injection. Generated by immunoSEQ multiplex PCR, the TCRdb table keeps only in-frame clones and is missing some. The data hold more than 350,000 clones, with 75% to 95% observed a single time. The sequencing here drew on peripheral blood, taken in a trial of Ad26.COV2.S vaccine versus placebo. These receptors were obtained from a person aged 18 to 65 who received the Ad26.COV2.S COVID-19 vaccine or a placebo.

The chain uses TRBV5-5 and TRBJ1-4; no firm D call. The CDR3 extends over 15 amino acids. In germline, CDR1 is SGHKS, CDR2 YYEKEE (reference sequence). Trimming removed 4 bases from V and 0 bases from J, with 10 bases in between. In nucleotides, the CDR3 is TGTGCCAGCAGCGTGTGGGGTCCAACTAATGAAAAACTGTTTTTT. This translates into CASSVWGPTNEKLFF.

This clone is a singleton in its sample. The J gene is TRBJ2-5, the V gene TRBV2; the D gene is possibly TRBD2 (5 bases). From germline, CDR1 is SNHLY and CDR2 FYNNEI. The V end lost 7 bases, the J end lost 4 bases, and 19 bases lay between the germline ends. The CDR3 extends over 15 amino acids. The CDR3 DNA is TGTGCCAGCACCCCTCGGGCTAGCCGGGGAGAGACCCAGTACTTC. Translated: CASTPRASRGETQYF. Full variable domain (remainder filled in from reference TRBV2 and TRBJ2-5): EPEVTQTPSHQVTQMGQEVILRCVPISNHLYFYWYRQILGQKVEFLVSFYNNEISEKSEIFDDQFSVERPDGSNFTLKIRSTKLEDSAMYFCASTPRASRGETQYFGPGTRLLVL.

This clone was observed once. The V gene is TRBV19, the J gene TRBJ2-2; 7 nucleotides match TRBD2. Losses at the gene ends were 5 bases for V and 0 bases for J; bases not matched to a gene: 3. Germline V gene data show CDR1 as LNHDA and CDR2 as SQIVND (reference sequence). The CDR3 loop spans 15 amino acids. This CDR3 is CASSFAGANTGELFF. Written as DNA, the CDR3 is TGTGCCAGTAGTTTTGCGGGGGCGAACACCGGGGAGCTGTTTTTT. Full variable domain (rest looked up from reference TRBV19 and TRBJ2-2): DGGITQSPKYLFRKEGQNVTLSCEQNLNHDAMYWYRQDPGQGLRLIYYSQIVNDFQKGDIAEGYSVSREKKESFPLTVTSAQKNPTAFYLCASSFAGANTGELFFGEGSRLTVL.

The chain joins TRBV11-2 to TRBJ1-1, with 8 bases that match TRBD1. The V gene's germline CDR1 is SGHAT and CDR2 FQNNGV. The CDR3 contains 15 residues. V was clipped by 6 bases and J by 6 bases; unmatched bases: 12. CDR3 region: CASREMTGEGPEAFF. The CDR3 DNA sequence: TGTGCCAGCAGGGAAATGACAGGGGAAGGGCCTGAAGCTTTCTTT.

The chain joins TRBV4-2 to TRBJ2-1, with 13 bases fitting TRBD2. The CDR3 sequence is 16 residues long. The V and J ends lost 3 bases and 4 bases, in that order; junction bases with no gene match: 3. Germline V gene sequence: CDR1 LGHNA, CDR2 YNFKEQ. DNA for the CDR3: TGTGCCAGCAGCCAGGGACTAGCGGGGATTTACAATGAGCAGTTCTTC. It codes for CASSQGLAGIYNEQFF.

The gene calls are TRBV7-9 and TRBJ2-4; 7 bases map to TRBD1. The germline V gene encodes CDR1 SEHNR and CDR2 FQNEAQ (reference sequence). V was clipped by 4 bases and J by 3 bases; unmatched bases: 12. CDR3 length: 17 amino acids. CDR3 sequence reads: CASSSVTTGTVKNIQYF. DNA of the CDR3: TGTGCCAGCAGCTCGGTGACGACAGGGACGGTCAAAAACATTCAGTACTTC.

This chain uses TRBV5-1 with TRBJ1-1; no clear D. The CDR3 consists of 16 residues. V was pared by 0 bases and J by 0 bases, with 12 bases between. Germline lookup yields CDR1 SGHRS and CDR2 YFSETQ. CDR3 sequence reads: CASSLVDSTMNTEAFF. The CDR3 DNA reads TGCGCCAGCAGCTTGGTAGACTCAACCATGAACACTGAAGCTTTCTTT.

The chain joins TRBV19 to TRBJ2-1; 8 bases match TRBD2. V was clipped by 5 bases and J by 9 bases; unmatched bases: 12. The CDR3 loop spans 15 amino acids. Per germline, CDR1 LNHDA and CDR2 SQIVND (reference sequence). CDR3 coding DNA: TGTGCCAGTAGTCCTTATAGCGGGGCCGGGGGTGAGCAGTTCTTC. Translating it yields CASSPYSGAGGEQFF.

Turning to this clone: One end of the junction does not line up with germline, which may come from a read error. The chain has TRBV20-1 and TRBJ1-2; the match to TRBD1 covers 7 bases. CDR1 is DFQATT, CDR2 SNEGSKA, per germline (reference sequence). CDR3 length: 11 amino acids. The CDR3 spells CSASEEDRPYF. In nucleotides, the CDR3 is TGCAGTGCTAGTGAAGAGGACAGGCCTTACTTC.

This clone came up once. The chain uses TRBV6-5 and TRBJ2-1; D is unresolved. This CDR3 comprises 13 residues. Per the germline V gene, CDR1 is MNHEY and CDR2 is SVGAGI. With 0 bases removed from V and 6 bases from J, the gap between germline ends came to 6 bases. The CDR3 reads CASSYSPGNEQFF. In nucleotides, the CDR3 is TGTGCCAGCAGTTACTCTCCGGGCAATGAGCAGTTCTTC.

The chain carries TRBV20-1 and TRBJ1-2, with TRBD1 as a possible D gene (6 bases). Germline V gives CDR1 DFQATT, CDR2 SNEGSKA (reference sequence). The V end lost 3 bases, the J end lost 4 bases, and 21 bases lay between the germline ends. The CDR3 loop spans 16 amino acids. The CDR3 region is CSASRQAPGSGYGYTF. CDR3 nucleotides: TGCAGTGCTAGTAGACAGGCCCCTGGAAGTGGCTATGGCTACACCTTC.

V usage is TRBV19 and J usage is TRBJ1-1; D is perhaps TRBD1 (5 bases). Germline V CDR1 and CDR2: LNHDA, SQIVND (reference sequence). The V end was cut by 7 bases, the J end by 3 bases, with 18 bases between. The CDR3 consists of 15 residues. The CDR3 loop reads CASTPLAGLDTEAFF. The CDR3 DNA follows: TGTGCCAGTACCCCCCTCGCGGGGCTTGACACTGAAGCTTTCTTT. The full variable domain, completed using reference TRBV19 and TRBJ1-1, is DGGITQSPKYLFRKEGQNVTLSCEQNLNHDAMYWYRQDPGQGLRLIYYSQIVNDFQKGDIAEGYSVSREKKESFPLTVTSAQKNPTAFYLCASTPLAGLDTEAFFGQGTRLTVV.

The J gene is TRBJ1-2, the V gene TRBV18, with unresolved D. The CDR3 extends over 15 amino acids. V lost 6 bases and J lost 5, with 19 bases in between. Per germline, CDR1 KGHSH and CDR2 LQKENI. The CDR3: CASSALQFSDYGYTF. The CDR3 DNA sequence: TGTGCCAGCTCTGCGCTCCAGTTCAGCGATTATGGCTACACCTTC.

The V gene is TRBV15, the J gene TRBJ2-3, with 8 bases lining up with TRBD2. This CDR3 has 17 amino acids. V lost 0 bases and J lost 0; bases outside the gene matches: 5. The germline CDR1 and CDR2 sequences are LNHNV and YYDKDF (reference sequence). CDR3 nucleotide sequence: TGTGCCACCAGCAGAGATTACGCGGGAGGAAGCACAGATACGCAGTATTTT. Translation: CATSRDYAGGSTDTQYF.

The CDR3 region is CASSKENRAFRIVYEQYF. The CDR3 nucleotides are TGTGCCAGCAGCAAAGAAAACAGGGCATTTAGGATTGTCTACGAGCAGTACTTC. The chain links TRBV21-1 to TRBJ2-7; TRBD1, the table's D call, lacks a check against the DNA. TRBV21-1 is listed as a pseudogene. The CDR3 consists of 18 residues.

The DNA of the CDR3 is TGTGCCAGCAGCACGGACAGGCAAGAGACCCAGTACTTC. This sequence encodes CASSTDRQETQYF. The chain recombines TRBV11-1 with TRBJ2-5; 7 positions agree with TRBD1. Germline lookup yields CDR1 SGHAT and CDR2 FQDESV (reference sequence). This CDR3 region has 13 residues. V shed 5 bases and J 2 bases; nucleotides not matched to a gene: 2.

The J gene is TRBJ2-5, the V gene TRBV9, with 10 bases matching TRBD2. Germline lookup yields CDR1 SGDLS and CDR2 YYNGEE. The CDR3 length is 19 residues. Trimming cost V 4 bases and J 4 bases; bases outside gene matches: 19. The DNA of the CDR3 is TGTGCCAGCAGCTCGTCGACTAGCGGGCGCCTCTGGGGGGGAGAGACCCAGTACTTC. Encoded protein: CASSSSTSGRLWGGETQYF.

The chain uses TRBV5-1 and TRBJ1-6; 8 bases line up with TRBD1. CDR1 is SGHRS and CDR2 is YFSETQ in the germline V gene. The CDR3 consists of 14 residues. V was pared by 0 bases and J by 9 bases, with 2 bases of the junction left unmatched. CDR3 nucleotide sequence: TGCGCCAGCAGCTTGGATGGACAGGGTTCACCCCTCCACTTT. Its protein is CASSLDGQGSPLHF.

The rearrangement joins TRBV5-6 to TRBJ2-3; 8 positions agree with TRBD1. Trimming cost V 3 bases and J 0 bases; bases outside gene matches: 6. Germline CDR1 and CDR2: SGHDT and YYEEEE. The CDR3 covers 16 residues. The CDR3 loop is CASSYRTGWSTDTQYF. DNA for the CDR3: TGTGCCAGCAGCTACCGGACAGGGTGGAGCACAGATACGCAGTATTTT.

This clone occurred a few times. The chain uses TRBV6-4 and TRBJ2-2; 9 bases align to TRBD2. The CDR3 is 15 residues long. The ends lost 4 bases at V and 6 bases at J; junction bases unmatched: 6. Germline-derived CDR1 and CDR2 are MRHNA and SNTAGT. CDR3 amino acids: CASSAETSGPGELFF. The CDR3 DNA sequence: TGTGCCAGCAGTGCCGAGACTAGCGGTCCCGGGGAGCTGTTTTTT.

CDR3 loop: CSASGTEQYF. The CDR3 DNA sequence: TGCAGTGCTAGCGGGACCGAGCAGTACTTC. The chain carries TRBV20-1 and TRBJ2-7; either TRBD1 or TRBD2 may supply D (5 bases each). V lost 3 bases and J lost 6, with 6 bases in between. The CDR3 is 10 residues long. Germline CDR1 reads DFQATT; CDR2 reads SNEGSKA (reference sequence).

The chain carries TRBV7-9 and TRBJ2-1; 13 bases are shared with TRBD2. The junction had 6 bases not matched to a gene; V was cut back by 5 bases and J by 8 bases. The CDR3 spans 15 residues. Germline V gives CDR1 SEHNR, CDR2 FQNEAQ (reference sequence). The CDR3 DNA sequence: TGTGCCAGCAGCCATGGGACTAGCGGGAATGATGAGCAGTTCTTC. Its protein product is CASSHGTSGNDEQFF.

The genes are TRBV6-5 and TRBJ1-2; 7 bases fit TRBD1. CDR3 length: 13 amino acids. Germline-derived CDR1 and CDR2 are MNHEY and SVGAGI. Trimming took 7 bases from V and 4 from J; bases not matched to a gene: 6. As DNA, the CDR3 is TGTGCCAGCAAAAGTACAGGGGCCTATGGCTACACCTTC. It yields the protein CASKSTGAYGYTF.

The V gene is TRBV7-6, the J gene TRBJ2-5; 14 bases line up with TRBD2. The CDR3 sequence is 15 residues long. After removal of 4 bases from V and 8 bases from J, the junction contained 6 bases not matched to a gene. Per germline, CDR1 SGHVS and CDR2 FNYEAQ. The CDR3 DNA reads TGTGCCAGCAGCTCGGGACTAGCGGGAGTCAGTACCCAGTACTTC. Translated: CASSSGLAGVSTQYF.